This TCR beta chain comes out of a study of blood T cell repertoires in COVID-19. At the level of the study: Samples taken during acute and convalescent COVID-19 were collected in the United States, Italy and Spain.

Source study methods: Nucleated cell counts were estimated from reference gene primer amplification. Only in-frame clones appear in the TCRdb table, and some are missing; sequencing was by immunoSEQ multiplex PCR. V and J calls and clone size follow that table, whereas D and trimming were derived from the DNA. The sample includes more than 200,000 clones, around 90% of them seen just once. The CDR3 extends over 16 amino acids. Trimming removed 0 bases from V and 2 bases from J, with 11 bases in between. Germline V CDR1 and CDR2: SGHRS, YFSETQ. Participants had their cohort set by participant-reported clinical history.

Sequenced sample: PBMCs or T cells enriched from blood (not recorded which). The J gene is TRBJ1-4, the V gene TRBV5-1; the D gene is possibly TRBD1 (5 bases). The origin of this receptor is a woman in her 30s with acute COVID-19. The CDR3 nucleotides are TGCGCCAGCAGCTTGGGTCGCAGGGTCACTAATGAAAAACTGTTTTTT. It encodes CASSLGRRVTNEKLFF. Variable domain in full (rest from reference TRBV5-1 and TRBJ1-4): KAGVTQTPRYLIKTRGQQVTLSCSPISGHRSVSWYQQTPGQGLQFLFEYFSETQRNKGNFPGRFSGRQFSNSRSEMNVSTLELGDSALYLCASSLGRRVTNEKLFFGSGTQLSVL.